The rows below give T cell receptor beta chains drawn from one sample of a study of blood T cell repertoires in COVID-19. The protocol was immunoSEQ multiplex PCR, while the TCRdb copy is restricted to in-frame clones and leaves out a portion. The sample lists some 53,000 clones, roughly 87% occurring once. The sequencing sample was made of peripheral blood. The receptor source for this set is a human donor with active COVID-19. The donor label of this sample is uncertain. Each CDR3 is given with its conserved first and last residue. A D gene is named only where the DNA matches it firmly. The size entry is marked missing in some rows and otherwise reads once, few, many or a size class.

NA,TRBJ1-2,TRBV12-3/TRBV12-4,NA,TGTGCCAGCAGTTTTGGGGGCGGCTATGGCTACACCTTC,CASSFGGGYGYTF
NA,TRBJ2-7,TRBV4-3,NA,TGCGCCAGCAGCCAAGATTATAGAAGCGGCTCCTACGAGCAGTACTTC,CASSQDYRSGSYEQYF
NA,TRBJ2-6,TRBV5-1,NA,TGCGCCAGCAGCTTGGAGAGGTCTGGGGCCAACGTCCTGACTTTC,CASSLERSGANVLTF
NA,TRBJ2-6,TRBV19,NA,TGTGCCAGTATAAGCCGCTCTGGGGCCAACGTCCTGACTTTC,CASISRSGANVLTF
NA,TRBJ2-6,TRBV7-9,TRBD1,TGTGCCAGCAGCTTTAAGGTCGGACAGGATATCTCTGGGGCCAACGTCCTGACTTTC,CASSFKVGQDISGANVLTF
NA,TRBJ2-2,TRBV5-1,TRBD1,TGCGCCAGCAGCTTGACAGGGGGCAACACCGGGGAGCTGTTTTTT,CASSLTGGNTGELFF
NA,TRBJ2-7,TRBV4-2,NA,TGTGCCAGCAGCCAAGCGGCGGCGAGCTCCTACGAGCAGTACTTC,CASSQAAASSYEQYF
NA,TRBJ2-1,TRBV9,NA,TGTGCCAGCAGCGTAGCTGGGGGGTCGATGGGTGAGCAGTTCTTC,CASSVAGGSMGEQFF
NA,TRBJ1-1,TRBV7-2,NA,TGTGCCAGCAGCTTCGGGGGTCGGACTGAAGCTTTCTTT,CASSFGGRTEAFF
NA,TRBJ2-7,TRBV7-8,TRBD1,TGTGCCAGCAGCTGGACAGGGGGCGGGGGTTACGAGCAGTACTTC,CASSWTGGGGYEQYF
NA,TRBJ2-6,TRBV6-2/TRBV6-3,NA,TGTGCCAGCAGTCGCAGCTCTGGGGCCAACGTCCTGACTTTC,CASSRSSGANVLTF
NA,TRBJ2-3,TRBV11-3,NA,TGTGCCAGCAGCTTGGACAGTCTCACAGATACGCAGTATTTT,CASSLDSLTDTQYF
NA,TRBJ1-1,TRBV7-8,NA,TGTGCCAGCAGCTTAGCTGGGAACACCTGGGGGCTCCGAGCTTTCTTT,CASSLAGNTWGLRAFF
NA,TRBJ2-3,TRBV29-1,NA,TGCAGCGTTACCTACGGGGGAAGCACAGATACGCAGTATTTT,CSVTYGGSTDTQYF
NA,TRBJ1-4,TRBV19,TRBD1,TGTGCCAGTAGCTCCGCCTCGACAGGGAATGAAAAACTGTTTTTT,CASSSASTGNEKLFF
NA,TRBJ1-6,TRBV7-2,NA,TGTGCCAGCAGCTTAGCAGGGGGAGTTGATTCACCCCTCCACTTT,CASSLAGGVDSPLHF
few,TRBJ2-3,TRBV9,NA,TGTGCCAGCAGCGTTCGAGGGTGGTTGAGCACAGATACGCAGTATTTT,CASSVRGWLSTDTQYF